Following are 17 T cell receptor beta chains from one sample sequenced in a study of Graves' ophthalmopathy and Graves' hyperthyroidism. TCR beta CDR3 amplification used RNA transcripts. Investigators did first-round RT-PCR with HTBI primers, then second-round multiplex PCR. TCRdb re-derived calls from the multiplex PCR reads in MiXCR, one entry per CDR3 protein. Found here are fewer than 250,000 distinct CDR3 sequences, about 32% of them singletons; the top ten hold around 10%. The source material was peripheral blood. These receptors were obtained from a man aged 50 or older with Graves' ophthalmopathy.

The V and J genes are TRBV27 and TRBJ1-2; weak D call: TRBD1 (5 bases). CDR3 size: 13 residues. The V and J ends lost 5 bases and 3 bases respectively, with 10 bases between them. Germline V CDR1 and CDR2: MNHEY, SMNVEV (reference sequence). CDR3 residues: CASSTGIDYGYTF. The CDR3 coding sequence is TGTGCCAGCAGTACAGGAATTGACTATGGCTACACCTTC.

This clonotype was seen many times. V and J are TRBV6-2 or TRBV6-3 and TRBJ1-5; D is unclear. CDR1 and CDR2 from the germline V gene are MNHEY and SVGEGT. Trimming cost V 3 bases and J 6 bases, with 6 bases left between them. The length of the CDR3 is 12 residues. Written as DNA, the CDR3 is TGTGCCAGCAGTTATGGGGTTCAGCCCCAGCATTTT. Translated, it gives CASSYGVQPQHF.

This clonotype was seen at least ten times. This chain links TRBV7-9 with TRBJ2-5; tentative D call: TRBD2 (6 bases). This CDR3 is 15 amino acids long. The V and J ends lost 7 bases and 6 bases respectively, with 21 bases between them. The germline gives CDR1 SEHNR, CDR2 FQNEAQ (reference sequence). This CDR3 is CASTKVALAGKTQYF. CDR3 DNA sequence: TGTGCCAGCACCAAAGTTGCGTTGGCGGGGAAGACCCAGTACTTC.

This clonotype occurred many times. The chain has TRBV2 and TRBJ2-7; 7 bases match TRBD1. The ends lost 7 bases at V and 7 bases at J; junction bases unmatched: 13. CDR1 is SNHLY and CDR2 is FYNNEI in the germline V gene. This CDR3 contains 14 residues. This CDR3 reads CASTPTRDSGEQYF. CDR3 bases: TGTGCCAGCACCCCGACCCGGGACAGTGGAGAGCAGTACTTC.

This chain links TRBV28 with TRBJ2-7; 8 positions match TRBD1. The trim removed 5 bases at V and 6 bases at J, leaving 3 bases unmatched. CDR1 is MDHEN, CDR2 SYDVKM, per germline. This CDR3 is 12 amino acids long. The CDR3 nucleotides are TGTGCCAGCAGTGGAGGACAGGGCGAGCAGTACTTC. This translates into CASSGGQGEQYF. The full variable domain, completed using reference TRBV28 and TRBJ2-7, is DVKVTQSSRYLVKRTGEKVFLECVQDMDHENMFWYRQDPGLGLRLIYFSYDVKMKEKGDIPEGYSVSREKKERFSLILESASTNQTSMYLCASSGGQGEQYFGPGTRLTVT.

This clonotype was recorded at least ten times. V gene TRBV6-5 combines with J gene TRBJ1-1; 8 nucleotides line up with TRBD1. This CDR3 is 14 amino acids long. J lost 4 bases, V lost 5 bases, and 6 bases had no gene match. CDR1 and CDR2 from the germline V gene are MNHEY and SVGAGI. The CDR3 spells CASSRTGLGTEAFF. The CDR3 nucleotides are TGTGCCAGCAGTCGGACAGGGTTAGGCACTGAAGCTTTCTTT.

The gene calls are TRBV9 and TRBJ2-2; 7 bases align to TRBD2. The CDR3 contains 17 residues. The V gene's germline CDR1 is SGDLS and CDR2 YYNGEE. After removal of 3 bases from V and 0 bases from J, the junction contained 8 bases not matched to a gene. The CDR3 bases are TGTGCCAGCAGCGCAAAAAAGGGGAGGGCGAACACCGGGGAGCTGTTTTTT. Protein: CASSAKKGRANTGELFF.

This clonotype was observed at least ten times. The chain combines TRBV29-1 with TRBJ2-7, with 8 bases matching TRBD2. CDR3 length: 13 residues. After removal of 7 bases from V and 5 bases from J, the junction contained 10 bases not matched to a gene. Germline V CDR1 and CDR2: SQVTM, ANQGSEA. The CDR3 region is CSASSGSAHEQYF. In nucleotides, the CDR3 is TGCAGCGCATCGAGCGGGAGTGCGCACGAGCAGTACTTC.

This clonotype was recorded many times. The rearrangement links TRBV7-2 to TRBJ1-2; no definite D call. V was shortened by 5 bases and J by 7 bases, with 23 bases between the two germline ends. CDR1 and CDR2 (germline): SGHTA, FQGNSA. The CDR3 covers 16 residues. CDR3 DNA sequence: TGTGCCAGCAGCCCGCGGGCCATGCCTAGGACTATTGGCTACACCTTC. This translates into CASSPRAMPRTIGYTF.

The sample holds many counts of this clonotype. This CDR3 reads CATSRDRGSASYEQYF. In DNA, the CDR3 is TGTGCCACCAGCAGAGATCGAGGGAGCGCCTCCTACGAGCAGTACTTC. The rearrangement links TRBV15 to TRBJ2-7; maybe TRBD2 (5 bases). V gave up 0 bases and J gave up 0 bases, with 12 bases separating them. Germline CDR1 reads LNHNV; CDR2 reads YYDKDF (reference sequence). The CDR3 consists of 16 residues.

This clonotype has ten or more counts. The gene calls are TRBV20-1 and TRBJ2-5; the D gene is possibly TRBD2 (6 bases). The V gene's germline CDR1 is DFQATT and CDR2 SNEGSKA (reference sequence). This CDR3 is built from 14 residues. Trimming pared 5 bases from V and 5 bases from J, leaving 18 bases between. CDR3 DNA sequence: TGCAGTGCTCCTCTCTCCGGGACTCGGGAGACCCAGTACTTC. The encoded protein is CSAPLSGTRETQYF.

This clonotype was detected a few times. The CDR3: CASSYGQDGYNSPLHF. Here the CDR3 DNA reads TGTGCCAGCAGTTACGGGCAGGACGGCTATAATTCACCCCTCCACTTT. The chain recombines TRBV6-5 with TRBJ1-6; no clear D gene. With 2 bases removed from V and 3 bases from J, the gap between germline ends came to 11 bases. From germline, CDR1 is MNHEY and CDR2 SVGAGI. The CDR3 is 16 amino acids.

This clonotype was observed many times. V and J are TRBV29-1 and TRBJ2-2; 13 nucleotides match TRBD2. J lost 4 bases, V lost 7 bases, and 9 bases had no gene match. CDR1 SQVTM and CDR2 ANQGSEA come from the germline V gene. This CDR3 contains 16 residues. For the CDR3, the DNA is TGCAGCGCTTCCGGGACTAGCGGGACGCGCACCGGGGAGCTGTTTTTT. It yields the protein CSASGTSGTRTGELFF.

V usage is TRBV19 and J usage is TRBJ1-1; D uncertain. Deletions cut 1 base from V and 6 bases from J, with 9 bases between. CDR3 size: 13 residues. CDR1 is LNHDA, CDR2 SQIVND, per germline (reference sequence). The CDR3 loop is CASSIGRAAEAFF. The CDR3, as DNA: TGTGCCAGTAGTATAGGTAGAGCCGCTGAAGCTTTCTTT.

V gene TRBV7-9 combines with J gene TRBJ2-7; TRBD2 is a possible D gene (5 bases). CDR3 length: 12 amino acids. V was clipped by 2 bases and J by 10 bases, with 12 bases between them. From germline, CDR1 is SEHNR and CDR2 FQNEAQ (reference sequence). The CDR3 DNA reads TGTGCCAGCAGCTTATTAGAGGGATACCAGTACTTC. It encodes CASSLLEGYQYF.

This rearrangement joins TRBV6-1 to TRBJ2-7; no clear D gene. Germline lookup yields CDR1 MNHNS and CDR2 SASEGT. V was pared by 2 bases and J by 0 bases, with 14 bases between. This CDR3 contains 16 residues. The CDR3 DNA sequence: TGTGCCAGCAGTGAAACTGGGGTGCGGTACTCCTACGAGCAGTACTTC. This sequence encodes CASSETGVRYSYEQYF.

This clonotype appeared a few times. The gene calls are TRBV6-1 and TRBJ1-1; 8 bases fit TRBD1. V shed 6 bases and J 2 bases; nucleotides not matched to a gene: 5. The V gene's germline CDR1 is MNHNS and CDR2 SASEGT. There are 14 residues in the CDR3. The CDR3 is CASRDRATNTEAFF. The CDR3 nucleotides read TGTGCCAGCAGGGACAGGGCCACTAACACTGAAGCTTTCTTT.